This TCR beta chain emerged from a study of radiotherapy plus CTLA-4 blockade in lung cancer. General study points: In blood, early T cell clone dynamics reportedly predicted response best, together with interferon-beta.

Treatment of patients with chemo-refractory metastatic non-small-cell lung cancer consisted of focal radiation plus CTLA-4 blockade with ipilimumab. A note on this clone: Its target is unknown.

Measured with immunoSEQ multiplex PCR; TCRdb has only the in-frame clones, and not every one. The sample includes 52,000 or so clones, roughly four fifths of them seen just once. CDR1 is SGHTA, CDR2 FQGNSA, per germline. With V trimmed by 4 bases and J by 2 bases, 3 bases remained unmatched. The CDR3 consists of 15 residues. V gene TRBV7-2 combines with J gene TRBJ2-1, with 9 bases fitting TRBD1. The starting material was peripheral blood, obtained from a patient treated with radiotherapy plus ipilimumab. The TCR originated in a human donor with non-small cell lung cancer whose response to radiotherapy plus ipilimumab could not be evaluated. CDR3 sequence reads: CASSSQGAPYNEQFF. CDR3 nucleotides: TGTGCCAGCAGCTCACAGGGGGCACCCTACAATGAGCAGTTCTTC. Combining the CDR3 with reference TRBV7-2 and TRBJ2-1 gives the whole variable domain GAGVSQSPSNKVTEKGKDVELRCDPISGHTALYWYRQSLGQGLEFLIYFQGNSAPDKSGLPSDRFSAERTGGSVSTLTIQRTQQEDSAVYLCASSSQGAPYNEQFFGPGTRLTVL.